The sequence of this T cell receptor beta chain was determined in a study of T cell responses to AZD1222 COVID-19 vaccine. Libraries were prepared by immunoSEQ multiplex PCR; TCRdb keeps only in-frame clonotypes and omits some of them. The sample consists of 100,000 to 150,000 clones, 88% of them appearing once. On this clone: Antigen unknown.

Broader study findings: Unmutated regions of variants are reportedly targeted by nearly half of spike-specific TCRs. When two AZD1222 doses had been given, Spike-specific TCR breadth and depth rose. Only after the peak T cell response were repertoires sampled. Females outnumbered males among donors, who were mostly white British; clonal diversity was possibly underestimated.

This CDR3 has 13 amino acids. The germline V and J ends were trimmed by 11 bases and 1 base, with 15 bases remaining between them. Germline V gene sequence: CDR1 MNHEY, CDR2 SMNVEV (reference sequence). Sequenced here: peripheral blood, sampled on day 0 of AZD1222 vaccination. The chain employs TRBV27 and TRBJ2-7; D unresolved. This clonotype was obtained from an adult in good health. The CDR3 DNA is TGTGCCTCCCAGATTCTGGGATCCTACGAGCAGTACTTC. Protein: CASQILGSYEQYF.